The sequence of this T cell receptor beta chain was determined in a study of early stage breast cancer tumors. Data came from immunoSEQ multiplex PCR; TCRdb stores just in-frame clones and leaves some out. The sample has some 70,000 clones, around 85% seen once. The TCR was taken from a person aged 55 to 70 with breast cancer. The sample consisted of blood.

The CDR3 nucleotides read TGTGCCAGCAGTCAACTCCTAGGGGAAACGCAGTATTTT. It codes for CASSQLLGETQYF. The chain links TRBV2 to TRBJ2-3; weak D call: TRBD1 (5 bases). Trimming removed 5 bases from V and 9 bases from J, with 15 bases in between. Germline assignment: CDR1 SNHLY and CDR2 FYNNEI. This CDR3 has 13 residues.